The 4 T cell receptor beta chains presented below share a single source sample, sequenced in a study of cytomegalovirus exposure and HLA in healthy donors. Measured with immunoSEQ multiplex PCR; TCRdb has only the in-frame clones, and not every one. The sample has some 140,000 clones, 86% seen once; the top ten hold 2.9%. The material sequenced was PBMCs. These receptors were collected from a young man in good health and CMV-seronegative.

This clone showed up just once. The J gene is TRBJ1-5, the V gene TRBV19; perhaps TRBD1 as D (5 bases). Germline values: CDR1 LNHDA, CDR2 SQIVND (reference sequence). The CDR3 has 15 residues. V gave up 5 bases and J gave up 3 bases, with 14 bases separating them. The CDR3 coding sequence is TGTGCCAGTAGTTCGCTTTGGGGCTTCAATCAGCCCCAGCATTTT. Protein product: CASSSLWGFNQPQHF.

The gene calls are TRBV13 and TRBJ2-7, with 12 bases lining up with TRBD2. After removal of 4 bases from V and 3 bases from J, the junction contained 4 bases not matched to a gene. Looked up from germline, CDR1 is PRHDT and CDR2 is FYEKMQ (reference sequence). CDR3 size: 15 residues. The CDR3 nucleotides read TGTGCCAGCAGCTCTGGACTAGCGGGGATCTACGAGCAGTACTTC. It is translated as CASSSGLAGIYEQYF.

CDR3 region: CASGLVLETQYF. As DNA, the CDR3 is TGTGCTAGTGGTTTGGTACTAGAGACCCAGTACTTC. V is TRBV12-5 and J is TRBJ2-5; D is unresolved. V lost 0 bases and J lost 4, with 3 bases in between. The CDR3 is made up of 12 amino acids. Looked up from germline, CDR1 is LGHNT and CDR2 is FRNRAP.

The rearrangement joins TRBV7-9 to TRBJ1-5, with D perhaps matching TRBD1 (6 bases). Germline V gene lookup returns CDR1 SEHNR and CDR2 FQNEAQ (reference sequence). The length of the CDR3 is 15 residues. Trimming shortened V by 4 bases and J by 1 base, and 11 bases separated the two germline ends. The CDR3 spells CASSSGQGSNQPQHF. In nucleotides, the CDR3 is TGTGCCAGCAGCTCCGGGCAGGGGAGCAATCAGCCCCAGCATTTT.